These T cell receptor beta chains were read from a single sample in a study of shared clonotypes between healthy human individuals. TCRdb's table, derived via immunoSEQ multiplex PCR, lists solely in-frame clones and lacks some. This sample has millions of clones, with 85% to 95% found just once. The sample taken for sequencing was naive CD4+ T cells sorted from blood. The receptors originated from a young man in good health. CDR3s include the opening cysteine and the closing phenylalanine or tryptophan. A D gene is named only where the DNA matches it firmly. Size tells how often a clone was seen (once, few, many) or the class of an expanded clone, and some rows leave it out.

TGTGCCAGCAGCACTAGCGGGAGGGCCCAGACAACAGGGCAGTTCTTC	CASSTSGRAQTTGQFF	TRBJ2-1	.	TRBV7-9	TRBD2
TGTGCCAGCAGTGTTTCCGGGTTCGGAAACACCATATATTTT	CASSVSGFGNTIYF	TRBJ1-3	.	TRBV2	.
TGTGCCAGCAGAGGACAGGGGCTCGGAAACACCATATATTTT	CASRGQGLGNTIYF	TRBJ1-3	.	TRBV6-5	TRBD1
TGTGCCAGCGTTGCAGGGAATTCACCCCTCCACTTT	CASVAGNSPLHF	TRBJ1-6	.	TRBV6-6	.
TGTGCCAGCAGCCCGGGGGGAAACACCATATATTTT	CASSPGGNTIYF	TRBJ1-3	.	TRBV7-3	.
TGTGCCAGCTCCCAGGGACAGGGAAAAAACGAGCAGTACTTC	CASSQGQGKNEQYF	TRBJ2-7	many	TRBV18	TRBD1
TGCAGCGTGGATCCTACTAGCGGGAGGACAGATACGCAGTATTTT	CSVDPTSGRTDTQYF	TRBJ2-3	.	TRBV29-1	TRBD2
TGCGCCAGCAGTGAGTCTCGGACAGGGAATTCACCCCTCCACTTT	CASSESRTGNSPLHF	TRBJ1-6	.	TRBV10-1	TRBD1
TGCGCCAGCAGCTTGGCTTCGGCGAAAGAGACCCAGTACTTC	CASSLASAKETQYF	TRBJ2-5	.	TRBV5-1	.
TGCGCCAGCAGCTTGGAAGCGGGAATGGCCAAAAACATTCAGTACTTC	CASSLEAGMAKNIQYF	TRBJ2-4	.	TRBV5-1	TRBD2
TGTGCCAGCAGTTTAGGGGCATTATGGGCCAAAAACATTCAGTACTTC	CASSLGALWAKNIQYF	TRBJ2-4	.	TRBV27	.
TGTGCCACCCTCCGGGCAGCGGGTCCCTACGAGCAGTACTTC	CATLRAAGPYEQYF	TRBJ2-7	.	TRBV6-1	.
TGTGCCAGCAGCCGTGAATCTAGCGGGAGTACCTACAATGAGCAGTTCTTC	CASSRESSGSTYNEQFF	TRBJ2-1	.	TRBV7-9	TRBD2
TGTGCCATCAGTGATAGGGTACTAGCGGACTCCTACGAGCAGTACTTC	CAISDRVLADSYEQYF	TRBJ2-7	.	TRBV10-3	TRBD2
TGCGCCAGCACAGAGGGGTCCTCTGGGGCCAACGTCCTGACTTTC	CASTEGSSGANVLTF	TRBJ2-6	once	TRBV5-1	.
TGTGCCAGCAGCCCCCCCAGTGGACCCTTATACGAGCAGTACTTC	CASSPPSGPLYEQYF	TRBJ2-7	.	TRBV7-9	.
TGTGCCAGCAGCTCGGTGGAGGACACCATATATTTT	CASSSVEDTIYF	TRBJ1-3	.	TRBV7-9	.